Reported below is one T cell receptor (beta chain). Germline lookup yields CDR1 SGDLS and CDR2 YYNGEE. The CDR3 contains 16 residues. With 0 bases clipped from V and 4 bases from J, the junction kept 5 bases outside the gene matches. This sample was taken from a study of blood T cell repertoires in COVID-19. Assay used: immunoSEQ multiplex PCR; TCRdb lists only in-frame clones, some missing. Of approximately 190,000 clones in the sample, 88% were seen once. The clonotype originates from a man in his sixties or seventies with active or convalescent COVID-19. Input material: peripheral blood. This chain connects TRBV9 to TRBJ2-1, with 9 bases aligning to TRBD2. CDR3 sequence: CASSVGGGRVYNEQFF. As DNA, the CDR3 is TGTGCCAGCAGCGTAGGTGGCGGGAGGGTGTACAATGAGCAGTTCTTC.